The clone carrying this T cell receptor beta chain was seen only a few times. What it recognizes is unknown. This sample's TCRbeta library carried unique molecular identifier barcodes. TCRdb ran MiXCR on the PCR reads and lists one entry per CDR3 protein. The data contain around 94,000 distinct CDR3 sequences, approximately 5.4% of them singletons. The data belong to a study of T-cell reconstitution after alpha-beta-depleted transplantation in children. Study-level findings and limits: After transplant, at about two months, alpha-beta T cells were reportedly derived from several hundred expanded graft clones. Elevated TCRbeta diversity at day 60 was traced, in some patients, to surviving recipient T cells and thymic progenitors.

The CDR3 has 16 residues. Germline V gene lookup returns CDR1 SGHRS and CDR2 YFSETQ. Trimming pared 1 base from V and 2 bases from J, leaving 16 bases between. This receptor was taken from a female patient aged 2-15 years who had a stem cell transplant for Fanconi anemia, so the T cells may come from the graft donor. The genes are TRBV5-1 and TRBJ2-7, with a possible D match to TRBD1 (6 bases). Sequenced here: PBMCs, mostly from graft donor cells, sampled 60 days after TCRalphabeta/CD19-depleted stem cell transplant. The CDR3 DNA reads as TGCGCCAGCAGCTTGTTACCGAGACAGGACCCCTACGAGCAGTACTTC. Its translation is CASSLLPRQDPYEQYF.